This TCR beta chain emerged from a study of blood T cell repertoires in COVID-19. The CDR3 contains 16 residues. V dropped 3 bases and J dropped 6 bases, with 17 bases sitting between them. The germline V gene encodes CDR1 KGHSH and CDR2 LQKENI. In the original processing: The authors estimated nucleated cell counts from reference gene primer amplification. TCRdb's table, derived via immunoSEQ multiplex PCR, lists solely in-frame clones and lacks some. V and J calls and clone size come straight from that table; D and trimming were deduced from the DNA. The table lists about 300,000 clones, 85% of them singletons.

The TCR was taken from a woman aged 45 to 65 who had recovered from COVID-19. The chain employs TRBV18 and TRBJ2-2; weak D call: TRBD1 (5 bases). Sequences were obtained from PBMCs or T cells enriched from blood (not recorded which). The CDR3 DNA sequence: TGTGCCAGCTCACCGGGGCCGGGCCAGGGCGCCGGGGAGCTGTTTTTT. Its protein product is CASSPGPGQGAGELFF.